These 13 T cell receptor beta chains were sequenced from one sample in a study of shared clonotypes between healthy human individuals. Clones were sequenced by immunoSEQ multiplex PCR, and TCRdb holds only the in-frame ones, with some missing. Of 550,000 to 850,000 clones listed, approximately 72% are singletons. The sequencing sample was made of memory CD4+ T cells sorted from blood. Subset: CD45RA-negative fraction. The receptors were gathered from a woman in her twenties or thirties in good health.

The chain has TRBV2 and TRBJ2-2; no firm D call. Germline V lookup: CDR1 SNHLY, CDR2 FYNNEI. CDR3 size: 14 residues. The ends were cut back, 7 bases at V and 0 bases at J, with 9 bases in the middle. CDR3 nucleotide sequence: TGTGCCAGCATCGAGACAACGAACACCGGGGAGCTGTTTTTT. Protein product: CASIETTNTGELFF. The complete variable domain, with remaining parts taken from reference TRBV2 and TRBJ2-2, reads EPEVTQTPSHQVTQMGQEVILRCVPISNHLYFYWYRQILGQKVEFLVSFYNNEISEKSEIFDDQFSVERPDGSNFTLKIRSTKLEDSAMYFCASIETTNTGELFFGEGSRLTVL.

The chain links TRBV6-5 to TRBJ2-1; D not resolved. Germline values: CDR1 MNHEY, CDR2 SVGAGI. This CDR3 is 14 amino acids long. Trimming stripped 10 bases from V and 0 bases from J, with 13 bases between. The CDR3, as DNA: TGTGCCACCCGAGGCCGATCCTCCTACAATGAGCAGTTCTTC. This sequence encodes CATRGRSSYNEQFF.

This clone was seen a handful of times. The chain has TRBV10-3 and TRBJ1-2, with D hard to call. There are 14 residues in the CDR3. The V and J ends lost 2 bases and 5 bases respectively, with 12 bases between them. Germline CDR1 and CDR2: ENHRY and SYGVKD. The CDR3 sequence is CAISEGGSYYGYTF. In DNA form, the CDR3 reads TGTGCCATCAGTGAGGGAGGGAGCTATTATGGCTACACCTTC.

This chain links TRBV9 with TRBJ2-2, with TRBD2 matching over 9 bases. From germline, CDR1 is SGDLS and CDR2 YYNGEE. The V segment lost 1 base and the J segment 5 bases; nucleotides outside the gene matches: 6. CDR3 length: 16 residues. The CDR3 here is CASSVSGRRETGELFF. As DNA, the CDR3 is TGTGCCAGCAGCGTAAGCGGGAGGCGTGAGACCGGGGAGCTGTTTTTT.

The chain combines TRBV2 with TRBJ2-1; 8 bases align to TRBD2. CDR1 is SNHLY and CDR2 is FYNNEI in the germline V gene. The CDR3 has 16 amino acids. V lost 4 bases, J lost 4 bases, and 9 bases stayed unmatched. CDR3 amino acids: CASSARGAGVYNEQFF. Written as DNA, the CDR3 is TGTGCCAGCAGTGCAAGAGGAGCGGGAGTTTACAATGAGCAGTTCTTC.

Turning to this clone: A read error likely explains this, since a far larger clone differs by one base. The chain combines TRBV25-1 with TRBJ2-5; 7 positions match TRBD1. The germline gives CDR1 MGHDK, CDR2 SYGVNS. The CDR3 runs to 16 residues. The CDR3 spells CVSSEYGYRGEETQYF. The CDR3 DNA reads as TGTGTCAGCAGTGAATATGGGTACAGGGGAGAGGAGACCCAGTACTTC.

This chain connects TRBV5-1 to TRBJ2-1; D not resolved. V dropped 2 bases and J dropped 0 bases, with 9 bases sitting between them. This CDR3 contains 15 residues. CDR1 SGHRS and CDR2 YFSETQ come from the germline V gene. The CDR3 bases are TGCGCCAGCAGCTTCGACTCGCCCTCCTACAATGAGCAGTTCTTC. This encodes CASSFDSPSYNEQFF.

V usage is TRBV5-4 and J usage is TRBJ1-2; TRBD1 is a possible D gene (5 bases). The germline V gene has CDR1 SGHNT and CDR2 YYREEE (reference sequence). Trimming pared 0 bases from V and 5 bases from J, leaving 11 bases between. The CDR3 consists of 14 residues. CDR3 protein: CASSLGQGDYGYTF. CDR3 nucleotides: TGTGCCAGCAGCTTGGGACAAGGGGATTATGGCTACACCTTC.

J is TRBJ2-2 and V is TRBV2, with D unclear. From germline, CDR1 is SNHLY and CDR2 FYNNEI. This CDR3 spans 14 amino acids. V lost 3 bases, J lost 1 base, and 6 bases lay in between. This CDR3 reads CASSDLGNTGELFF. In DNA form, the CDR3 reads TGTGCCAGCAGTGACCTCGGGAACACCGGGGAGCTGTTTTTT.

The V and J genes are TRBV30 and TRBJ2-3; TRBD1 is a possible D gene (6 bases). In germline, CDR1 is GTSNPN, CDR2 SVGIG (reference sequence). The CDR3 runs to 14 residues. V lost 2 bases to trimming and J lost 6 bases, with 15 bases between them. CDR3 sequence reads: CAWSPTSGADTQYF. CDR3 DNA: TGTGCCTGGAGTCCGACCTCAGGGGCGGATACGCAGTATTTT.

The chain combines TRBV4-1 with TRBJ2-7; no definite D call. CDR1 MGHRA and CDR2 YSYEKL come from the germline V gene. V lost 4 bases and J lost 3, with 10 bases in between. The CDR3 sequence is 13 residues long. CDR3 amino acids: CASSPADRYEQYF. The CDR3 DNA follows: TGCGCCAGCAGCCCCGCCGATCGCTACGAGCAGTACTTC.

The rearrangement links TRBV27 to TRBJ2-7; possibly TRBD1 for D (8 bases). This CDR3 is 15 amino acids long. V was clipped by 5 bases and J by 5 bases, with 19 bases between them. Germline V CDR1 and CDR2: MNHEY, SMNVEV (reference sequence). The CDR3 region is CASSPRGQGGDEQYF. The CDR3 DNA is TGTGCCAGCAGTCCCCGAGGACAGGGAGGGGACGAGCAGTACTTC.

This chain joins TRBV6-1 and TRBJ1-2; 8 nucleotides agree with TRBD1. J gave up 2 bases and V 4 bases, and 12 bases lay outside the gene matches. The CDR3 is made up of 17 amino acids. CDR1 is MNHNS, CDR2 SASEGT, per germline. The CDR3: CASSGGTGTSLNYGYTF. The DNA for the CDR3 is TGTGCCAGCAGTGGCGGGACAGGTACTAGTCTAAACTATGGCTACACCTTC.